Sequencing of this T cell receptor (beta chain) was carried out in a study of neoadjuvant anti-PD-1 for oral cavity cancer. The J segment lost 3 bases and the V segment lost 2 bases, leaving 6 bases of the junction unmatched. The germline gives CDR1 SNHLY, CDR2 FYNNEI. CDR3 size: 15 residues. Repertoires were generated with immunoSEQ multiplex PCR, while TCRdb's copy carries only in-frame clones and drops some. This repertoire shows under 15,000 clones, over 50% found once; its top ten account for more than 2%. The rearrangement joins TRBV2 to TRBJ1-2, with 7 nucleotides matching TRBD1. The input for sequencing was PBMCs, taken before nivolumab (anti-PD-1) treatment. This TCR was recovered from a person between 40 and 79 years old with oral cavity squamous cell carcinoma. CDR3 sequence (DNA): TGTGCCAGCAGTGAAACGGACAGGCCTTACTATGGCTACACCTTC. Its translation is CASSETDRPYYGYTF.